A selection of T cell receptor beta chains follows, all from one sample in a study of regulatory T cells in long-lasting Graves disease. MiXCR, run by TCRdb on the multiplex PCR reads, gives a single entry per CDR3 protein. The top ten clones hold roughly 25% of a sample with about 530,000 distinct CDR3 sequences, more than 15% of them seen once. The same data also contributed to another study, on T cells in Graves' hyperthyroidism and ophthalmopathy.

Sample: peripheral blood mononuclear cells (PBMCs), taken at new diagnosis, from a patient treated with antithyroid drugs. Every receptor here comes from a woman aged 35 to 60 with Graves disease. The CDR3 runs from the conserved cysteine through the conserved F or W. A D gene is named only where the DNA matches it firmly. A row's size may be missing; if present it is once, few, many or a size class.

J gene: TRBJ1-6; V gene: TRBV2; D gene: -; clone size: -; CDR3 DNA: TGTGCCAGCAGGGGGGATTCGGGATCACCCCTCCACTTT; CDR3 protein: CASRGDSGSPLHF
J gene: TRBJ1-5; V gene: TRBV19; D gene: -; clone size: few; CDR3 DNA: TGTGCCAGTAGAGCAGGCAGGCTGGGCAATCAGCCCCAGCATTTT; CDR3 protein: CASRAGRLGNQPQHF
J gene: TRBJ1-5; V gene: TRBV7-8; D gene: -; clone size: many; CDR3 DNA: TGTGCCAGCAGCGTAGCTTTGGGGCATGGCAATCAGCCCCAGCATTTT; CDR3 protein: CASSVALGHGNQPQHF
J gene: TRBJ1-1; V gene: TRBV12-3/TRBV12-4; D gene: -; clone size: many; CDR3 DNA: TGTGCCAGCAGTTTTTCGGGATGGAGCACTGAAGCTTTCTTT; CDR3 protein: CASSFSGWSTEAFF
J gene: TRBJ2-2; V gene: TRBV19; D gene: TRBD1; clone size: -; CDR3 DNA: TGTGCCAGTACCATACAGGGGGCTGACGCCGGGGAGCTGTTTTTT; CDR3 protein: CASTIQGADAGELFF
J gene: TRBJ2-7; V gene: TRBV5-1; D gene: TRBD2; clone size: few; CDR3 DNA: TGCGCCAGCAGGCCGACTAGCGGGGCGGACTCCTACGAGCAGTACTTC; CDR3 protein: CASRPTSGADSYEQYF
J gene: TRBJ2-3; V gene: TRBV2; D gene: -; clone size: few; CDR3 DNA: TGTGCCAGCAGTGACCAGGATACGCAGTATTTT; CDR3 protein: CASSDQDTQYF
J gene: TRBJ2-2; V gene: TRBV7-9; D gene: TRBD2; clone size: many; CDR3 DNA: TGTGCCCCCGGGAGGGTCGGCGGGGAGCTGTTTTTT; CDR3 protein: CAPGRVGGELFF
J gene: TRBJ1-4; V gene: TRBV7-2; D gene: TRBD1; clone size: many; CDR3 DNA: TGTGCCAGCAGTGGAGGACAGGCAACTAATGAAAAACTGTTTTTT; CDR3 protein: CASSGGQATNEKLFF
J gene: TRBJ2-2; V gene: TRBV2; D gene: TRBD1; clone size: many; CDR3 DNA: TGTGCCAGCCTGGGACAGAGCAAGAACACCGGGGAGCTGTTTTTT; CDR3 protein: CASLGQSKNTGELFF
J gene: TRBJ1-5; V gene: TRBV6-1; D gene: TRBD1; clone size: -; CDR3 DNA: TGTGCCAGCAGAAAACCAGGGGACAGAGATAGCAATCAGCCCCAGCATTTT; CDR3 protein: CASRKPGDRDSNQPQHF
J gene: TRBJ2-6; V gene: TRBV6-2/TRBV6-3; D gene: -; clone size: few; CDR3 DNA: TGTGCCAGCAGTTACTCCCGTTGGGCAGGGGCCAACGTCCTGACTTTC; CDR3 protein: CASSYSRWAGANVLTF
J gene: TRBJ1-6; V gene: TRBV5-1; D gene: TRBD1; clone size: few; CDR3 DNA: TGCGCCAGCAGCTTGGCGGGACAGGGGTTTTCCTATAATTCACCCCTCCACTTT; CDR3 protein: CASSLAGQGFSYNSPLHF
J gene: TRBJ2-5; V gene: TRBV11-2; D gene: TRBD2; clone size: few; CDR3 DNA: TGTGCCAGCAGCCCAGCTCCGGGAGGAGAGACCCAGTACTTC; CDR3 protein: CASSPAPGGETQYF
J gene: TRBJ1-4; V gene: TRBV2; D gene: -; clone size: many; CDR3 DNA: TGTGCCAGCCAACAGGGTTATAATGAAAAACTGTTTTTT; CDR3 protein: CASQQGYNEKLFF
J gene: TRBJ2-1; V gene: TRBV28; D gene: TRBD2; clone size: many; CDR3 DNA: TGTGCCAGCAGTTCAATCCCGGGAACACTAGCGGCTTCCTACAATGAGCAGTTCTTC; CDR3 protein: CASSSIPGTLAASYNEQFF
J gene: TRBJ2-5; V gene: TRBV7-9; D gene: TRBD1; clone size: many; CDR3 DNA: TGTGCCAGCAGCAGCATGGACAGGGTTGAAGAGACCCAGTACTTC; CDR3 protein: CASSSMDRVEETQYF
J gene: TRBJ2-7; V gene: TRBV18; D gene: -; clone size: many; CDR3 DNA: TGTGCCAGCTCACCTAGGGGCCACGAGCAGTACTTC; CDR3 protein: CASSPRGHEQYF
J gene: TRBJ1-4; V gene: TRBV4-1; D gene: -; clone size: few; CDR3 DNA: TGCGCCAGCAGCCAAGGGGCCGGGACAAGTAATGAAAAACTGTTTTTT; CDR3 protein: CASSQGAGTSNEKLFF
J gene: TRBJ1-6; V gene: TRBV3-1; D gene: -; clone size: -; CDR3 DNA: TGTGCCAGCAGCCAAGGGGGGGGATATAATTCACCCCTCCACTTT; CDR3 protein: CASSQGGGYNSPLHF
J gene: TRBJ1-2; V gene: TRBV28; D gene: -; clone size: few; CDR3 DNA: TGTGCCAGCAGTTTCGGCCAGGGGAGTTGGGATGGCTACACCTTC; CDR3 protein: CASSFGQGSWDGYTF
J gene: TRBJ2-7; V gene: TRBV5-1; D gene: -; clone size: -; CDR3 DNA: TGCGCCAGCAGCCCTGGTAGTGGGGGGGCTTCCTACGAGCAGTACTTC; CDR3 protein: CASSPGSGGASYEQYF
J gene: TRBJ2-7; V gene: TRBV10-3; D gene: -; clone size: many; CDR3 DNA: TGTGCCATCAGGGCGGGGGCAAGAGAGCAGTACTTC; CDR3 protein: CAIRAGAREQYF
J gene: TRBJ2-7; V gene: TRBV11-2; D gene: TRBD2; clone size: -; CDR3 DNA: TGTGCCAGCAGCTTAGCGGGGAGGGCGGGGAACTACGAGCAGTACTTC; CDR3 protein: CASSLAGRAGNYEQYF
J gene: TRBJ2-3; V gene: TRBV11-2; D gene: TRBD2; clone size: few; CDR3 DNA: TGTGCCAGCAGTCCTACAGCGGGGTGGAATACGCAGTATTTT; CDR3 protein: CASSPTAGWNTQYF
J gene: TRBJ1-5; V gene: TRBV28; D gene: -; clone size: -; CDR3 DNA: TGTGCCAGCAGTTTTGGGGGCATCAATCAGCCCCAGCATTTT; CDR3 protein: CASSFGGINQPQHF
J gene: TRBJ2-5; V gene: TRBV5-1; D gene: TRBD2; clone size: -; CDR3 DNA: TGCGCCAGCAGCCCCGGAGGAGCGGGGACTCAAGAGACCCAGTACTTC; CDR3 protein: CASSPGGAGTQETQYF
J gene: TRBJ2-7; V gene: TRBV20-1; D gene: -; clone size: many; CDR3 DNA: TGCAGTGCAAAGCATGACATCTCCTACGAGCAGTACTTC; CDR3 protein: CSAKHDISYEQYF
J gene: TRBJ1-5; V gene: TRBV7-9; D gene: -; clone size: -; CDR3 DNA: TGTGCCAGCAGCGTAAAAATGACTTGCCTCGGGCATAGTCGGCCCCAGCATTTT; CDR3 protein: CASSVKMTCLGHSRPQHF
J gene: TRBJ1-5; V gene: TRBV6-2/TRBV6-3; D gene: -; clone size: -; CDR3 DNA: TGTGCCAGCAGTTCGGGTCGAGACCTTAGCAATCAGCCCCAGCATTTT; CDR3 protein: CASSSGRDLSNQPQHF
J gene: TRBJ2-7; V gene: TRBV4-1; D gene: -; clone size: many; CDR3 DNA: TGCGCCAGCAGCCAAGAAGGGCCCCCGGCTTACGAGCAGTACTTC; CDR3 protein: CASSQEGPPAYEQYF
J gene: TRBJ2-3; V gene: TRBV12-5; D gene: -; clone size: many; CDR3 DNA: TGTGCTAGTGGTCGGCTAGCAGGAGATACGCAGTATTTT; CDR3 protein: CASGRLAGDTQYF
J gene: TRBJ2-1; V gene: TRBV7-9; D gene: -; clone size: many; CDR3 DNA: TGTGCCAGCAGCTTAGAGGGGATATCCTACAATGAGCAGTTCTTC; CDR3 protein: CASSLEGISYNEQFF
J gene: TRBJ2-3; V gene: TRBV28; D gene: -; clone size: many; CDR3 DNA: TGTGCCAGCAGTAAGACGACTAGCACAGATACGCAGTATTTT; CDR3 protein: CASSKTTSTDTQYF
J gene: TRBJ1-1; V gene: TRBV12-3/TRBV12-4; D gene: TRBD1; clone size: -; CDR3 DNA: TGTGCCAGCAGACAGCAGGGGGACGTCACTAAAGCTTTCTTT; CDR3 protein: CASRQQGDVTKAFF
J gene: TRBJ2-7; V gene: TRBV20-1; D gene: TRBD1; clone size: many; CDR3 DNA: TGCAGTGCCAAAGGACAGGGTATAACCTACGAGCAGTACTTC; CDR3 protein: CSAKGQGITYEQYF